Below are 31 T cell receptor beta chains sequenced from a single sample in a study of identifying expanded T cells in peripheral blood. The method was immunoSEQ multiplex PCR; TCRdb's version includes in-frame clones alone and lacks a portion of them. The sample shows 120,000 or so clones, around four fifths of them seen only once. Material: blood. Receptor source: a person between 18 and 75 years old in good health.

CDR3 protein: CASLGGAGEGEQYF. The CDR3, as DNA: TGTGCCAGCTTAGGAGGGGCAGGGGAAGGCGAGCAGTACTTC. The chain links TRBV6-1 to TRBJ2-7; D tentatively reads TRBD1 or TRBD2 (6 bases each). With 8 bases removed from V and 6 bases from J, the gap between germline ends came to 20 bases. Germline V gene sequence: CDR1 MNHNS, CDR2 SASEGT. The CDR3 totals 14 residues.

This clone was counted a single time. The rearrangement links TRBV11-2 to TRBJ2-7; D uncertain. The germline V gene encodes CDR1 SGHAT and CDR2 FQNNGV. Trimming took off 3 bases at V and 1 base at J, with 7 bases between the two ends. This CDR3 is 13 amino acids long. DNA of the CDR3: TGTGCCAGCAGCTTCCCACAGTCCTACGAGCAGTACTTC. Translating it yields CASSFPQSYEQYF.

The V gene is TRBV6-6, the J gene TRBJ2-3; 8 nucleotides match TRBD1. The length of the CDR3 is 15 residues. In germline, CDR1 is MNHNY, CDR2 SVGAGI (reference sequence). Germline trimming cut 3 bases from V and 0 bases from J; bases unmatched to any gene: 2. The DNA for the CDR3 is TGTGCCAGCAGTTATCGACAGGGGAGCACAGATACGCAGTATTTT. Its translation: CASSYRQGSTDTQYF.

This chain joins TRBV2 and TRBJ1-2; 7 bases align to TRBD1. Per the germline V gene, CDR1 is SNHLY and CDR2 is FYNNEI. This CDR3 is built from 16 residues. The junction had 12 bases not matched to a gene; V was cut back by 3 bases and J by 5 bases. CDR3 residues: CASSEGAGTVLYGYTF. The CDR3 coding sequence is TGTGCCAGCAGTGAGGGCGCCGGGACAGTACTTTATGGCTACACCTTC.

This sequence joins TRBV7-9 and TRBJ1-1; D ambiguous. Germline lookup yields CDR1 SEHNR and CDR2 FQNEAQ (reference sequence). Trimming removed 4 bases at V and 13 bases at J, with 22 bases between. CDR3 length equals 14 residues. The CDR3 sequence: CASSSVGSPELGFF. The DNA of the CDR3 is TGTGCCAGCAGCTCCGTCGGGTCGCCGGAACTAGGTTTCTTT.

The genes are TRBV6-5 and TRBJ1-1, with D uncertain. Germline V gene lookup returns CDR1 MNHEY and CDR2 SVGAGI. Trimming left V 2 bases short and J 11 bases short, with 18 bases between. The length of the CDR3 is 14 residues. The CDR3 sequence: CASSYGPPDNTAFF. For the CDR3, the DNA is TGTGCCAGCAGTTACGGGCCCCCAGACAATACGGCTTTCTTT.

The chain carries TRBV29-1 and TRBJ1-4; a weak D match, TRBD1 (6 bases). From germline, CDR1 is SQVTM and CDR2 ANQGSEA. V dropped 7 bases and J dropped 3 bases, with 15 bases sitting between them. This CDR3 region has 14 residues. This CDR3 reads CSALTGSSNEKLFF. Here the CDR3 DNA reads TGCAGCGCCCTTACAGGGTCTTCTAATGAAAAACTGTTTTTT.

V is TRBV6-5 and J is TRBJ1-2; D is uncertain. Trimming removed 5 bases from V and 3 bases from J, with 13 bases in between. The CDR3 has 14 residues. Germline CDR1 and CDR2: MNHEY and SVGAGI. The CDR3 DNA follows: TGTGCCAGCAGTGGAGGGCAAGGGCACTATGGCTACACCTTC. Translated, it gives CASSGGQGHYGYTF.

The table lists this clone with a count of one. The chain links TRBV5-1 to TRBJ1-2; TRBD1 agrees at 7 bases. Unmatched junction bases numbered 12, after V lost 4 bases and J lost 0 bases. This CDR3 spans 17 amino acids. Germline values: CDR1 SGHRS, CDR2 YFSETQ. Here the CDR3 DNA reads TGCGCCAGCAGCCCCCGGGGGGGACAGCCGCCTAACTATGGCTACACCTTC. It is translated as CASSPRGGQPPNYGYTF.

The rearrangement joins TRBV6-5 to TRBJ1-6; 7 bases line up with TRBD1. Trimming removed 2 bases from V and 9 bases from J; junction bases left unmatched: 4. The CDR3 is made up of 14 amino acids. Germline lookup yields CDR1 MNHEY and CDR2 SVGAGI. The CDR3 here is CASSYRQGTSPLHF. The CDR3 DNA is TGTGCCAGCAGTTACCGACAGGGAACTTCACCCCTCCACTTT.

This chain joins TRBV29-1 and TRBJ1-2, with unresolved D. Trimming left V 7 bases short and J 3 bases short, with 9 bases between. CDR3 size: 11 residues. Germline V gene data show CDR1 as SQVTM and CDR2 as ANQGSEA. CDR3 region: CSERRDYGYTF. The CDR3 nucleotides are TGCAGCGAACGGCGGGACTATGGCTACACCTTC.

The chain employs TRBV6-5 and TRBJ1-1; no firm D call. The ends were cut back, 5 bases at V and 5 bases at J, with 12 bases in the middle. The CDR3 covers 13 residues. Germline V gene sequence: CDR1 MNHEY, CDR2 SVGAGI. CDR3 nucleotides: TGTGCCAGCAGTCTCAATTGGAGGACTGAAGCTTTCTTT. Translated, it gives CASSLNWRTEAFF.

The chain employs TRBV7-2 and TRBJ1-2; a weak D match, TRBD1 (5 bases). Per germline, CDR1 SGHTA and CDR2 FQGNSA. The V gene lost 1 base and the J gene lost 2 bases, with 17 bases spanning the gap. There are 17 residues in the CDR3. The CDR3: CASSLVETPGLNYGYTF. CDR3 nucleotide sequence: TGTGCCAGCAGCTTAGTTGAGACGCCGGGACTGAACTATGGCTACACCTTC.

The chain employs TRBV6-6 and TRBJ2-7; 13 bases fit TRBD2. CDR1 is MNHNY and CDR2 is SVGAGI in the germline V gene (reference sequence). The CDR3 totals 14 residues. The J segment lost 3 bases and the V segment lost 4 bases, leaving 0 bases of the junction unmatched. CDR3 amino acids: CASSWTSGGYEQYF. In DNA, the CDR3 is TGTGCCAGCAGTTGGACTAGCGGGGGCTACGAGCAGTACTTC.

This chain uses TRBV5-4 with TRBJ2-3; D is unresolved. Trimming took 5 bases from V and 6 from J, leaving 13 bases between them. Germline V gives CDR1 SGHNT, CDR2 YYREEE (reference sequence). CDR3 length: 13 amino acids. The CDR3 sequence: CASSRPGLDTQYF. The CDR3 DNA reads TGTGCCAGCAGTCGACCCGGGCTGGATACGCAGTATTTT.

This sequence joins TRBV27 and TRBJ2-3; TRBD1 matches 7 bases. CDR1 and CDR2 (germline): MNHEY, SMNVEV (reference sequence). The V segment lost 6 bases and the J segment 0 bases; nucleotides outside the gene matches: 6. The CDR3 has 15 residues. The CDR3 is CASSLTGASTDTQYF. The CDR3 DNA reads TGTGCCAGCAGCTTAACAGGGGCCAGCACAGATACGCAGTATTTT.

This sequence joins TRBV5-6 and TRBJ2-1; a weak D match, TRBD1 (6 bases). CDR3 length: 14 residues. V was cut by 3 bases and J by 9 bases, with 16 bases left in between. CDR1 and CDR2 (germline): SGHDT, YYEEEE. The DNA of the CDR3 is TGTGCCAGCAGCTCGGGGCCCACCAGGGGTGAGCAGTTCTTC. Protein sequence: CASSSGPTRGEQFF.

The CDR3 protein is CASSPGSTREAFF. For the CDR3, the DNA is TGTGCCAGCTCACCAGGCAGTACCCGCGAAGCTTTCTTT. V and J are TRBV18 and TRBJ1-1, with D unresolved. CDR1 and CDR2 (germline): KGHSH, LQKENI. The CDR3 covers 13 residues. V gave up 2 bases and J gave up 8 bases, with 12 bases separating them. Combining the CDR3 with reference TRBV18 and TRBJ1-1 gives the whole variable domain NAGVMQNPRHLVRRRGQEARLRCSPMKGHSHVYWYRQLPEEGLKFMVYLQKENIIDESGMPKERFSAEFPKEGPSILRIQQVVRGDSAAYFCASSPGSTREAFFGQGTRLTVV.

This clone was found once. The CDR3 bases are TGTGCCAGCAGCTGGCCGGGACCGGCGTACGAGCAGTACTTC. Translation gives CASSWPGPAYEQYF. The chain joins TRBV7-2 to TRBJ2-7, with D tentatively TRBD1 or TRBD2 (5 bases each). Germline CDR1 and CDR2: SGHTA and FQGNSA. V was cut by 4 bases and J by 4 bases, with 14 bases left in between. The CDR3 runs 14 residues.

The chain couples TRBV7-2 to TRBJ1-2; TRBD1 agrees at 7 bases. The CDR3 length is 15 residues. The V and J ends lost 0 bases and 4 bases, in that order; junction bases with no gene match: 5. Germline assignment: CDR1 SGHTA and CDR2 FQGNSA. DNA of the CDR3: TGTGCCAGCAGCTTAGCGTGGCAGGGGGGCTATGGCTACACCTTC. Its translation: CASSLAWQGGYGYTF.

This clone was seen a handful of times. The same CDR3 can be traced to other DNA sequences in this sample. V gene TRBV5-1 combines with J gene TRBJ1-4; 7 bases map to TRBD1. Looked up from germline, CDR1 is SGHRS and CDR2 is YFSETQ. CDR3 length equals 14 residues. V was pared by 0 bases and J by 5 bases, with 1 base of the junction left unmatched. CDR3 in DNA: TGCGCCAGCAGCTTGGGACAGGGAAATGAAAAACTGTTTTTT. Protein product: CASSLGQGNEKLFF.

The chain is built from TRBV30 and TRBJ1-1; no firm D call. The germline CDR1 and CDR2 sequences are GTSNPN and SVGIG (reference sequence). The V end lost 3 bases, the J end lost 3 bases, and 8 bases lay between the germline ends. This CDR3 comprises 12 residues. CDR3 residues: CAWSEWYTEAFF. The CDR3 coding sequence is TGTGCCTGGAGCGAGTGGTACACTGAAGCTTTCTTT. Complete variable domain (other parts from reference TRBV30 and TRBJ1-1): SQTIHQWPATLVQPVGSPLSLECTVEGTSNPNLYWYRQAAGRGLQLLFYSVGIGQISSEVPQNLSASRPQDRQFILSSKKLLLSDSGFYLCAWSEWYTEAFFGQGTRLTVV.

The chain uses TRBV15 and TRBJ1-4; perhaps TRBD1 as D (5 bases). Germline-derived CDR1 and CDR2 are LNHNV and YYDKDF (reference sequence). This CDR3 comprises 16 residues. Trimming cost V 6 bases and J 7 bases, with 21 bases left between them. CDR3 nucleotide sequence: TGTGCCACCAGAAAAGGGACCGCCCGGTCGGTTGAAAAACTGTTTTTT. It specifies CATRKGTARSVEKLFF.

The chain links TRBV5-4 to TRBJ2-5, with D maybe TRBD1 (5 bases). Germline V lookup: CDR1 SGHNT, CDR2 YYREEE (reference sequence). The CDR3 sequence is 14 residues long. Trimming cost V 4 bases and J 1 base, with 11 bases left between them. CDR3 bases: TGTGCCAGCAGCCAGGGCCGGGCCCAAGAGACCCAGTACTTC. Its protein is CASSQGRAQETQYF.

This chain links TRBV12-2 with TRBJ2-7. TRBV12-2 is described as a pseudogene. The CDR3 has 16 residues. CDR3 amino acids: CASRLRVSPLSSEQYF. CDR3 DNA sequence: TGTGCAAGTCGCTTACGTGTGTCGCCCCTCTCTTCTGAGCAGTACTTC.

The sample holds a few counts of this clone. The chain has TRBV7-2 and TRBJ1-2; 10 bases map to TRBD1. J gave up 5 bases and V 4 bases, and 10 bases lay outside the gene matches. CDR1 and CDR2 (germline): SGHTA, FQGNSA. The length of the CDR3 is 16 residues. CDR3: CASSSGQGMGDYGYTF. The CDR3 DNA follows: TGTGCCAGCAGCTCGGGACAGGGGATGGGGGATTATGGCTACACCTTC.

This chain links TRBV7-2 with TRBJ2-1, with 10 bases aligning to TRBD1. Looked up from germline, CDR1 is SGHTA and CDR2 is FQGNSA. Trimming removed 5 bases from V and 9 bases from J; junction bases left unmatched: 13. CDR3 length equals 16 residues. The CDR3 spells CASSLGPGQGQGEQFF. The CDR3 DNA reads as TGTGCCAGCAGCCTGGGCCCGGGACAGGGGCAAGGTGAGCAGTTCTTC.

The CDR3 reads CAWSPGTVLNTEAFF. The CDR3 nucleotides read TGTGCCTGGAGTCCCGGGACAGTTTTGAACACTGAAGCTTTCTTT. The V gene is TRBV30, the J gene TRBJ1-1; 7 bases align to TRBD1. Losses at the gene ends were 2 bases for V and 0 bases for J; bases not matched to a gene: 6. The CDR3 has 15 residues. Germline V CDR1 and CDR2: GTSNPN, SVGIG (reference sequence).

The rearrangement links TRBV2 to TRBJ1-2, with D maybe TRBD1 (5 bases). The germline CDR1 and CDR2 sequences are SNHLY and FYNNEI. CDR3 length equals 12 residues. Trimming took 4 bases from V and 5 from J, leaving 8 bases between them. The CDR3: CASSVEGYGYTF. The CDR3 DNA sequence: TGTGCCAGCAGTGTGGAGGGGTATGGCTACACCTTC.

This clone was seen only once. V and J are TRBV13 and TRBJ1-2, with D possibly being TRBD1 (5 bases). The germline gives CDR1 PRHDT, CDR2 FYEKMQ (reference sequence). Trimming removed 7 bases from V and 1 base from J, with 22 bases in between. The CDR3 consists of 17 residues. The CDR3 nucleotides read TGTGCCAGCACTATATTTAGGGGCGTTGGGAATAACTATGGCTACACCTTC. It codes for CASTIFRGVGNNYGYTF.

The chain employs TRBV11-2 and TRBJ2-7, with unresolved D. The CDR3 covers 13 residues. The germline gives CDR1 SGHAT, CDR2 FQNNGV. V lost 1 base to trimming and J lost 7 bases, with 11 bases between them. The CDR3 region is CASSLGAFREQYF. In DNA form, the CDR3 reads TGTGCCAGCAGCTTAGGGGCATTTCGAGAGCAGTACTTC.